Here is one T cell receptor beta chain with its context. Its antigen is unidentified. A much larger clone differs from this one at a single base, so this may be a read error. MiXCR, run by TCRdb on the reads, gives a single entry per CDR3 protein. The sample lists approximately 990,000 distinct CDR3 sequences, less than 35% seen once, with about an eighth in the top ten. The data were taken from a study of T cell repertoires in cytomegalovirus infection. The CDR3 is made up of 17 amino acids. Here the sequenced sample was cultured CD8+ T cells from PBMCs, taken from culture after CMV antigen stimulation. The chain combines TRBV7-1 with TRBJ2-7; TRBD1 matches 12 bases. TRBV7-1 is assigned to the ORF class and has an uncertain function. This sequence was found in a human donor in good health (CMV status not recorded). Some clones in this sample may be carry-over from other donors' samples. CDR3 loop: CVSSPPGQGARGYEQYF. DNA for the CDR3: TGTGTCAGCAGCCCACCGGGACAGGGGGCGCGGGGCTACGAGCAGTACTTC.